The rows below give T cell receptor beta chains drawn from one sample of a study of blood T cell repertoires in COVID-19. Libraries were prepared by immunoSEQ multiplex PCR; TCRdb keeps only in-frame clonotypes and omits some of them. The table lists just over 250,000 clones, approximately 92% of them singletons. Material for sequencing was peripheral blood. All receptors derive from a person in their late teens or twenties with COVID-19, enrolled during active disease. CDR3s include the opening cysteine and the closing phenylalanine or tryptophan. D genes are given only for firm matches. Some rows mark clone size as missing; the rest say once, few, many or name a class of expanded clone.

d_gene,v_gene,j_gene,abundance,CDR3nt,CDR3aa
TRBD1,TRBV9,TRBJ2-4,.,TGTGCCAGCAGCGCGACAGGGGGTCGAGACATTCAGTACTTC,CASSATGGRDIQYF
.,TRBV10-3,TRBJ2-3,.,TGTGCCATCAGTGAATGGACTACCTCTAGCACAGATACGCAGTATTTT,CAISEWTTSSTDTQYF
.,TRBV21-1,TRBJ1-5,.,TGTGCCAGCAGCAAAAGGGGTACGGGAGACAATCAGCCCCAGCATTTT,CASSKRGTGDNQPQHF
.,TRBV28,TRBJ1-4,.,TGTGCCAGCAGTCTACTTCAAGGGAGGGAAAAACTGTTTTTT,CASSLLQGREKLFF
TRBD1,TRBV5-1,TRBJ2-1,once,TGCGCCAGCAGCCTCGGGACAGGGCCCGCGATCAATGAGCAGTTCTTC,CASSLGTGPAINEQFF
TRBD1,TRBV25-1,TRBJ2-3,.,TGTGCCAGCAGCGGGGACAGGGGCACAGATACGCAGTATTTT,CASSGDRGTDTQYF
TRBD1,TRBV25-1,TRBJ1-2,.,TGTGCCAGCAGTGAGACAGGGTGGGGCTACACCTTC,CASSETGWGYTF
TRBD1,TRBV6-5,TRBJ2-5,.,TGTGCCAGCAGTCGTACAGGGGGAGAGACCCAGTACTTC,CASSRTGGETQYF
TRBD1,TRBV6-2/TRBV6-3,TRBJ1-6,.,TGTGCCAGCAGTTGGACAGGGGATAATTCACCCCTCCACTTT,CASSWTGDNSPLHF
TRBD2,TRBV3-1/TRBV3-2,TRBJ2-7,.,TGTGCCAGCAGCCAGTTAGGACTAGCGGGAATGGAGCAGTACTTC,CASSQLGLAGMEQYF
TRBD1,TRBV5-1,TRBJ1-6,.,TGCGCCAGCAGCTTGGCCCCAGGGGGAAGTTCACCCCTCCACTTT,CASSLAPGGSSPLHF
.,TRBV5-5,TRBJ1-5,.,TGTGCCAGCAGCTTGGAGGTCGGACCGGGACAACAGCATTTT,CASSLEVGPGQQHF
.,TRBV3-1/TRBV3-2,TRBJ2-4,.,TGTGCCAGCAGCCAAGATCGCCACTTAGCCAAAAACATTCAGTACTTC,CASSQDRHLAKNIQYF
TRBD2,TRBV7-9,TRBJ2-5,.,TGTGCCAGCAGCTTAACTAGCGGGAGGGGAGAGACCCAGTACTTC,CASSLTSGRGETQYF
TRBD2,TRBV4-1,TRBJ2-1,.,TGCGCCAGCAGCGCCCTAGCGGGAGGCTACAATGAGCAGTTCTTC,CASSALAGGYNEQFF
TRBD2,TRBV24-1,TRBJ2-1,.,TGTGCCACCAGTGACCGTCAAATTTCCGGGACTAAACACAATGAGCAGTTCTTC,CATSDRQISGTKHNEQFF
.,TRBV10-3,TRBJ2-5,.,TGTGCCATCTCTGGGCTGCCCCAAGAGACCCAGTACTTC,CAISGLPQETQYF
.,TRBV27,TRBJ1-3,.,TGTGCCAGCAGTTTATCTTCCCTTGGAAACACCATATATTTT,CASSLSSLGNTIYF
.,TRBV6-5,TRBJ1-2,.,TGTGCCAGCGTCAACGGCTATGGCTACACCTTC,CASVNGYGYTF
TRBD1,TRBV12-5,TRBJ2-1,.,TGTGCTAGTGGTTCGACAGGGAATGAGCAGTTCTTC,CASGSTGNEQFF
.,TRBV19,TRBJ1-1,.,TGTGCCAGTAGTATCCCGGGGGATATTCGGAACACTGAAGCTTTCTTT,CASSIPGDIRNTEAFF
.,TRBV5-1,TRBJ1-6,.,TGCGCCAGCAGCGGAGGACGGGAAATGAATTCACCCCTCCACTTT,CASSGGREMNSPLHF
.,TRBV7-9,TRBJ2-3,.,TGTGCCAGCAGCTTAGGTTCCGGGATCACAGATACGCAGTATTTT,CASSLGSGITDTQYF
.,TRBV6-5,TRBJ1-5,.,TGTGCCAGCAGCCCCCAATCGGATCAGCCCCAGCATTTT,CASSPQSDQPQHF
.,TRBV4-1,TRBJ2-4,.,TGCGCCAGCAGCCAACTCCGGGTTGGAACGATTTTACTAGCCAAAAACATTCAGTACTTC,CASSQLRVGTILLAKNIQYF
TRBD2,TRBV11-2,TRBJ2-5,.,TGTGCCAGCAGCTTAATATGGGAGGGCTTGGAGACCCAGTACTTC,CASSLIWEGLETQYF
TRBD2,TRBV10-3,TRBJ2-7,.,TGTGCCATCAGGGAAGCGGGAGAGCAGTACTTC,CAIREAGEQYF
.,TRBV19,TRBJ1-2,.,TGTGCCAGTAGTCCCCGGGGGTATGACGGCTACACCTTC,CASSPRGYDGYTF
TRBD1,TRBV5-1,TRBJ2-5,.,TGCGCCAGCAGCTCGGGACAGGGACTAGAGACCCAGTACTTC,CASSSGQGLETQYF